The rows below give T cell receptor beta chains drawn from one sample of a study of T-cell memory formation after mild COVID-19. TCRdb re-called the 5' RACE reads with MiXCR, one entry per CDR3 protein. The sample lists 200,000 to 250,000 distinct CDR3 sequences, 27% occurring once. Sequencing was performed on PBMCs or a T cell subset sorted from them (not recorded which). The receptors derive from an adult woman who had mild COVID-19 (a few samples of this study predate the infection). Cell type and time point are not known. Both conserved end residues are part of each CDR3. The order of the fields is CDR3 DNA, CDR3 protein, D gene, clone size, V gene, J gene. A D gene is named only where the DNA matches it firmly. Not every row has a clone size; where given, it reads once, few, many or a size class.

CDR3 DNA: TGTGCCAGCAGCCAAGGGTCTGCAACTAATGAAAAACTGTTTTTT
CDR3 protein: CASSQGSATNEKLFF
D gene: NA
clone size: once
V gene: TRBV3-1
J gene: TRBJ1-4

CDR3 DNA: TGTGCCAGCAGCCAAGGTATCAGGCAAGGGAATCCGAGGGAAAAACTGTTTTTT
CDR3 protein: CASSQGIRQGNPREKLFF
D gene: NA
clone size: once
V gene: TRBV3-1
J gene: TRBJ1-4

CDR3 DNA: TGTGCCAGCAGCCAAGATTATTCGTCGGGACGGGAGAACACTGAAGCTTTCTTT
CDR3 protein: CASSQDYSSGRENTEAFF
D gene: NA
clone size: NA
V gene: TRBV3-1
J gene: TRBJ1-1

CDR3 DNA: TGTGCCAGCAGCTTAGTGAGGGGGGATACCGGGGAGCTGTTTTTT
CDR3 protein: CASSLVRGDTGELFF
D gene: NA
clone size: NA
V gene: TRBV7-8
J gene: TRBJ2-2

CDR3 DNA: TGTGCCAGCAGCTTAGGGGAGTACCAAGAGACCCAGTACTTC
CDR3 protein: CASSLGEYQETQYF
D gene: NA
clone size: NA
V gene: TRBV7-9
J gene: TRBJ2-5

CDR3 DNA: TGCGCCAGCAGCTTGAGCCGTGACACTGAAGCTTTCTTT
CDR3 protein: CASSLSRDTEAFF
D gene: NA
clone size: few
V gene: TRBV5-1
J gene: TRBJ1-1

CDR3 DNA: TGTGCCAGCAGCTTAACCCCATCCCAAGAGACCCAGTACTTC
CDR3 protein: CASSLTPSQETQYF
D gene: NA
clone size: NA
V gene: TRBV7-6
J gene: TRBJ2-5

CDR3 DNA: TGTGCCAGCAGCTTCTCCGGGACTAGCGGGAGGTGGGATACGCAGTATTTT
CDR3 protein: CASSFSGTSGRWDTQYF
D gene: TRBD2
clone size: few
V gene: TRBV11-2
J gene: TRBJ2-3

CDR3 DNA: TGTGCCAGCAGCGTCGGTAGCGGTTTCTCCTACGAGCAGTACTTC
CDR3 protein: CASSVGSGFSYEQYF
D gene: NA
clone size: NA
V gene: TRBV9
J gene: TRBJ2-7

CDR3 DNA: TGCAGCGCTCTAGCGGGGGAATACGAGCAGTACTTC
CDR3 protein: CSALAGEYEQYF
D gene: TRBD2
clone size: NA
V gene: TRBV29-1
J gene: TRBJ2-7

CDR3 DNA: TGCGCCAGCAGCCAACCGACAGGAGCAAGCACCGGGGAGCTGTTTTTT
CDR3 protein: CASSQPTGASTGELFF
D gene: NA
clone size: NA
V gene: TRBV5-1
J gene: TRBJ2-2

CDR3 DNA: TGTGCCACCAGTGTCTCCGGGGAAGAGACCCAGTACTTC
CDR3 protein: CATSVSGEETQYF
D gene: NA
clone size: NA
V gene: TRBV24-1
J gene: TRBJ2-5

CDR3 DNA: TGTGCTAGCAGCTTGGGGTTTACGAAAGAGACCCAGTACTTC
CDR3 protein: CASSLGFTKETQYF
D gene: NA
clone size: NA
V gene: TRBV7-7
J gene: TRBJ2-5

CDR3 DNA: TGCGCCAGCAGCCAAGTGGAACTAGCCGAGGTTAGGAACATTCAGTACTTC
CDR3 protein: CASSQVELAEVRNIQYF
D gene: NA
clone size: NA
V gene: TRBV4-1
J gene: TRBJ2-4

CDR3 DNA: TGTGCCAGCAGCTTTGGAGAGCCCTACGGCGTGGATACGCAGTATTTT
CDR3 protein: CASSFGEPYGVDTQYF
D gene: NA
clone size: NA
V gene: TRBV5-6
J gene: TRBJ2-3

CDR3 DNA: TGTGCCAGTAGTATAGGGTCGGAGACCCAGTACTTC
CDR3 protein: CASSIGSETQYF
D gene: NA
clone size: NA
V gene: TRBV19
J gene: TRBJ2-5

CDR3 DNA: TGTGCCAGCAGCCTCCGACTAGCGGACGTCACCTACGAGCAGTACTTC
CDR3 protein: CASSLRLADVTYEQYF
D gene: TRBD2
clone size: NA
V gene: TRBV7-2
J gene: TRBJ2-7

CDR3 DNA: TGTGCCAGCAGACTAGCCCACCGGGAGACCCAGTACTTC
CDR3 protein: CASRLAHRETQYF
D gene: NA
clone size: NA
V gene: TRBV12-3/TRBV12-4
J gene: TRBJ2-5

CDR3 DNA: TGCAGCGTAGGACCTAGGCTCAAGGCAGATACGCAGTATTTT
CDR3 protein: CSVGPRLKADTQYF
D gene: NA
clone size: NA
V gene: TRBV29-1
J gene: TRBJ2-3

CDR3 DNA: TGCAGCGTTGAAGAAGGGGCGCAGTTCTTC
CDR3 protein: CSVEEGAQFF
D gene: NA
clone size: few
V gene: TRBV29-1
J gene: TRBJ2-1

CDR3 DNA: TGCAGCGTTGAAGTGGTACCCGGACAGGGAGAGACCCAGTACTTC
CDR3 protein: CSVEVVPGQGETQYF
D gene: TRBD1
clone size: NA
V gene: TRBV29-1
J gene: TRBJ2-5

CDR3 DNA: TGTGCCAGCAGCCAACGGTGGCAGGGGATTAACGAGCAGTACTTC
CDR3 protein: CASSQRWQGINEQYF
D gene: NA
clone size: NA
V gene: TRBV7-9
J gene: TRBJ2-7

CDR3 DNA: TGCGCCAGCAGCTTTGACAGGGCCCCCGGGGAGCTGTTTTTT
CDR3 protein: CASSFDRAPGELFF
D gene: TRBD1
clone size: many
V gene: TRBV4-1
J gene: TRBJ2-2

CDR3 DNA: TGTGCCAGCAGCTTAACTGACAGGCCGACCGGGGAGCTGTTTTTT
CDR3 protein: CASSLTDRPTGELFF
D gene: NA
clone size: few
V gene: TRBV7-3
J gene: TRBJ2-2

CDR3 DNA: TGTGCCAGCTTTCAACTTTCTCAAGAGACCCAGTACTTC
CDR3 protein: CASFQLSQETQYF
D gene: NA
clone size: NA
V gene: TRBV2
J gene: TRBJ2-5

CDR3 DNA: TGCGCCAGCAGCTTGGGTGCAAGCTTTATCATGAACACTGAAGCTTTCTTT
CDR3 protein: CASSLGASFIMNTEAFF
D gene: NA
clone size: NA
V gene: TRBV5-1
J gene: TRBJ1-1